A selection of T cell receptor beta chains follows, all from one sample in a study of beta chain features in type 1 diabetes. Profiled with immunoSEQ multiplex PCR; TCRdb holds only in-frame clones, not every one. The profile shows fewer than 150,000 clones, 6.9% of them singletons. The sample consisted of central memory CD4+ T cells from blood. The receptor source for this set is a woman in her thirties in good health. Each CDR3 is given with its conserved first and last residue. The D gene is left open where the match is weak. Clone size is stated in some rows and not others, as once, few, many or a class when expanded.

TRBJ2-7 14 TRBD1 many TRBV9 CASSAWTGTGEQYF TGTGCCAGCAGCGCTTGGACAGGGACGGGCGAGCAGTACTTC
TRBJ2-7 15 - many TRBV4-2 CASSGTGLQTYEQYF TGTGCCAGCAGCGGGACGGGACTCCAGACCTACGAGCAGTACTTC
TRBJ2-1 17 TRBD2 few TRBV4-3 CASSQDLIGLDMYEQFF TGCGCCAGCAGCCAAGATTTGATAGGACTAGACATGTATGAGCAGTTCTTC
TRBJ2-1 16 - few TRBV6-1 CASSESPGVAYNEQFF TGTGCCAGCAGTGAAAGTCCGGGGGTAGCCTACAATGAGCAGTTCTTC
TRBJ2-3 14 TRBD2 - TRBV30 CAWNPNLGGDTQYF TGTGCCTGGAATCCGAACCTGGGGGGGGATACGCAGTATTTT
TRBJ2-3 14 TRBD1 few TRBV27 CASSKPGQGRVQYF TGTGCCAGCAGTAAACCGGGACAGGGCAGGGTTCAGTATTTT
TRBJ2-3 16 - few TRBV11-3 CASSLDRAELTDTQYF TGTGCCAGCAGCTTAGATAGAGCGGAGCTCACAGATACGCAGTATTTT
TRBJ2-2 15 - few TRBV7-9 CASSFLRAVTGELFF TGTGCCAGCAGCTTCTTGAGGGCTGTCACCGGGGAGCTGTTTTTT
TRBJ2-1 14 - - TRBV2 CAGRGTYPTGEQFF TGTGCCGGCCGCGGGACTTATCCTACGGGTGAGCAGTTCTTC
TRBJ2-3 15 - - TRBV7-8 CASSLDLARTDTQYF TGTGCCAGCAGCTTAGATCTAGCTCGCACAGATACGCAGTATTTT
TRBJ2-3 14 - many TRBV28 CASSFGGPTDTQYF TGTGCCAGCAGTTTCGGGGGACCCACAGATACGCAGTATTTT
TRBJ2-7 15 TRBD1 many TRBV19 CASSNRGSESYEQYF TGTGCCAGTAGTAACAGGGGCAGTGAGTCCTACGAGCAGTACTTC
TRBJ2-3 17 TRBD2 - TRBV19 CASSARAARGSTDTQYF TGTGCCAGTAGTGCACGAGCCGCGCGGGGGAGCACAGATACGCAGTATTTT
TRBJ2-3 12 - few TRBV18 CASSPPQDTQYF TGTGCCAGCTCACCACCTCAAGATACGCAGTATTTT
TRBJ2-5 14 TRBD1 - TRBV18 CASSPRDSQETQYF TGTGCCAGCTCACCGAGGGACAGTCAAGAGACCCAGTACTTC
TRBJ2-4 11 - - TRBV20-1 CSATRGDIQYF TGCAGTGCTACCCGGGGAGACATTCAGTACTTC
TRBJ2-7 13 TRBD1 few TRBV14 CASSQGTGREQYF TGTGCCAGCAGCCAAGGGACAGGGCGGGAGCAGTACTTC
TRBJ2-3 16 - - TRBV7-2 CASSLGGGEDTDTQYF TGTGCCAGCAGCTTAGGAGGGGGGGAGGACACAGATACGCAGTATTTT
TRBJ2-1 13 - few TRBV30 CAWSLEVYNEQFF TGTGCCTGGAGCCTAGAGGTATACAATGAGCAGTTCTTC
TRBJ2-7 18 TRBD2 few TRBV28 CASIPSVGTSGSLYEQYF TGTGCCAGCATACCGTCCGTAGGGACTAGCGGGAGTTTATACGAGCAGTACTTC
TRBJ2-1 16 - few TRBV15 CATSRDYGSYRNEQFF TGTGCCACCAGCAGAGATTACGGGAGTTATCGCAATGAGCAGTTCTTC
TRBJ1-5 14 - - TRBV28 CASGNAGRNQPQHF TGTGCCAGCGGAAATGCCGGGAGGAATCAGCCCCAGCATTTT
TRBJ1-2 15 - few TRBV27 CASSLTGIGSYGYTF TGTGCCAGCAGCTTAACAGGGATCGGCAGCTATGGCTACACCTTC
TRBJ2-1 15 TRBD1 - TRBV5-1 CASSLVTTGDSEQFF TGCGCCAGCAGCTTGGTAACAACAGGGGATAGTGAGCAGTTCTTC
TRBJ2-7 16 - few TRBV11-1 CASSSITGIRNYEQYF TGTGCCAGCAGCTCCATAACAGGGATTCGTAACTACGAGCAGTACTTC
TRBJ2-5 15 TRBD2 few TRBV28 CASSLMGWGGETQYF TGTGCCAGCAGTTTGATGGGTTGGGGGGGGGAGACCCAGTACTTC
TRBJ2-2 15 - - TRBV14 CASSEGRSYTGELFF TGTGCCAGCAGCGAGGGCCGGAGCTACACCGGGGAGCTGTTTTTT
TRBJ2-3 14 - - TRBV7-3 CASSSLAGADTQYF TGTGCCAGCAGCTCCCTCGCGGGGGCCGATACGCAGTATTTT
TRBJ1-2 13 TRBD1 few TRBV7-2 CASSQQGVYGYTF TGTGCCAGCAGCCAACAGGGGGTCTATGGCTACACCTTC
TRBJ2-7 17 TRBD1 many TRBV7-2 CASSDRVLGQGSYEQYF TGTGCCAGCAGCGATAGGGTCCTCGGACAGGGCTCCTACGAGCAGTACTTC
TRBJ2-5 15 - - TRBV11-2 CASSSRLNKQETQYF TGTGCCAGCAGCTCCCGCCTAAATAAGCAAGAGACCCAGTACTTC
TRBJ1-4 11 - - TRBV7-9 CASSFSEKLFF TGTGCCAGCAGCTTTTCGGAAAAACTGTTTTTT
TRBJ2-1 15 TRBD2 - TRBV14 CASSQILAGGDEQFF TGTGCCAGCAGCCAAATACTAGCGGGAGGGGACGAGCAGTTCTTC
TRBJ2-5 14 TRBD1 - TRBV11-1 CASIGPGTGKTKYF TGTGCCAGCATCGGACCCGGGACAGGGAAGACCAAGTACTTC
TRBJ1-5 12 - few TRBV30 CAWSLVDQPQHF TGTGCCTGGAGTTTAGTTGATCAGCCCCAGCATTTT
TRBJ2-1 13 - many TRBV19 CASSIDARFEQFF TGTGCCAGTAGTATAGATGCTCGGTTTGAGCAGTTCTTC
TRBJ1-2 14 TRBD1 - TRBV7-2 CASSQEERGQGYTF TGTGCCAGCAGCCAAGAAGAAAGGGGGCAAGGCTACACCTTC
TRBJ2-3 13 - few TRBV5-4 CASSFSNTDTQYF TGTGCCAGCAGCTTTTCTAACACAGATACGCAGTATTTT
TRBJ2-1 13 - few TRBV27 CASSRQVYNEQFF TGTGCCAGCAGCCGACAGGTCTACAATGAGCAGTTCTTC
TRBJ2-3 14 TRBD2 few TRBV18 CASSPLADTDTQYF TGTGCCAGCTCACCTCTAGCGGACACAGATACGCAGTATTTT
TRBJ2-1 15 TRBD2 - TRBV6-1 CASSPGTSGYNEQFF TGTGCCAGCAGCCCCGGGACTAGCGGGTACAATGAGCAGTTCTTC
TRBJ2-5 15 TRBD2 few TRBV5-1 CASSLVAGAVETQYF TGCGCCAGCAGCTTGGTTGCGGGAGCGGTGGAGACCCAGTACTTC
TRBJ1-4 10 - few TRBV6-1 CASYKEKLFF TGTGCCAGCTACAAAGAAAAACTGTTTTTT
TRBJ1-1 11 - - TRBV6-5 CASSTPGAAFF TGTGCCAGCAGCACACCAGGGGCAGCTTTCTTT
TRBJ2-7 15 - - TRBV6-5 CASRTTGYGSYEQYF TGTGCCAGCAGAACTACAGGGTACGGATCCTACGAGCAGTACTTC
TRBJ1-4 14 TRBD1 few TRBV25-1 CASSDSGQGMKLFF TGTGCCAGCAGTGATTCGGGACAGGGGATGAAACTGTTTTTT
TRBJ2-5 14 TRBD1 - TRBV5-1 CASSPGTEKETQYF TGCGCCAGCAGCCCCGGGACAGAAAAAGAGACCCAGTACTTC
TRBJ2-6 17 TRBD1 - TRBV19 CAIPRQGPTSGANVLTF TGTGCCATTCCCAGACAGGGGCCTACCTCTGGGGCCAACGTCCTGACTTTC
TRBJ1-5 13 - - TRBV18 CASSISGSQPQHF TGTGCCAGCTCAATTTCAGGTTCTCAGCCCCAGCATTTT
TRBJ2-7 18 TRBD2 few TRBV7-8 CASSLEFFGSSGTYEQYF TGTGCCAGCAGCTTAGAATTCTTCGGTTCTAGCGGCACCTACGAGCAGTACTTC